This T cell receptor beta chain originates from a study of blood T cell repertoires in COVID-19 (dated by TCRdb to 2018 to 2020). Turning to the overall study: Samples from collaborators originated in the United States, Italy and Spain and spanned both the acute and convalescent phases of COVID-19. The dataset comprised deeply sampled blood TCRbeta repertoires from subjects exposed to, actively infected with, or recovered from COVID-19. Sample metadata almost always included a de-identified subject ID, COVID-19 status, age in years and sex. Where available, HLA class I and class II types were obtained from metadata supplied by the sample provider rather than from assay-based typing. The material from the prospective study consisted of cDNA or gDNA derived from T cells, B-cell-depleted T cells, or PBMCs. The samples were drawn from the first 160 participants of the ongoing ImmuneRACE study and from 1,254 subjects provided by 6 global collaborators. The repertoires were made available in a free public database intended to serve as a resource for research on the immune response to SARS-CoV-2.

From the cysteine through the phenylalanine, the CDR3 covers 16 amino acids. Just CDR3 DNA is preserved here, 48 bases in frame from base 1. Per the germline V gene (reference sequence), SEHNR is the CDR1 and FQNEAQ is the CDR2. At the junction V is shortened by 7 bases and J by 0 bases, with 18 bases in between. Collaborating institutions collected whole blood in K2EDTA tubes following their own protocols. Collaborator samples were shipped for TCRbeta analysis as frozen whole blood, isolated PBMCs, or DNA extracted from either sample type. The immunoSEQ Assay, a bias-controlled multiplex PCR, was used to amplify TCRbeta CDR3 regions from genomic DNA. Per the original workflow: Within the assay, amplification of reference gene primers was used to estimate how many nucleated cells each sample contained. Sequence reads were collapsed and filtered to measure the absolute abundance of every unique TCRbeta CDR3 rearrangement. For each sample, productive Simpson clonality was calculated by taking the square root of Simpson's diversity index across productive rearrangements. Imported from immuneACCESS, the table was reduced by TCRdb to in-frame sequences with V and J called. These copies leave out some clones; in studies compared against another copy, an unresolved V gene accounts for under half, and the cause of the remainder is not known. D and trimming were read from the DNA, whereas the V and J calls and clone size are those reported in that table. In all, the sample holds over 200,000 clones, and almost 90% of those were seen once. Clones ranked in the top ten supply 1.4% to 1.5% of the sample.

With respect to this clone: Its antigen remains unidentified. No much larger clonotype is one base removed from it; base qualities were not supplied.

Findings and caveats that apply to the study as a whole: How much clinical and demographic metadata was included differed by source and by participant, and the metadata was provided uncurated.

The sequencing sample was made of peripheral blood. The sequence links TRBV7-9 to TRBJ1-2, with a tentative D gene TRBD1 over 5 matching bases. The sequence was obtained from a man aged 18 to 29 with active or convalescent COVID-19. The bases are TGTGCCAGCACCAACCCCGGGGGGAGAGCTAACTATGGCTACACCTTC. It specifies CASTNPGGRANYGYTF.